The sample holds many counts of the clone carrying this TCR beta chain. What it recognizes is unknown. The study amplified TCR beta CDR3 regions using RNA transcripts. RT-PCR in the first round used HTBI primers; a second-round multiplex PCR followed. TCRdb independently ran MiXCR on the multiplex PCR reads; one entry per CDR3 protein. This repertoire shows roughly 350,000 distinct CDR3 sequences, about 18% found once; its top ten account for 2.4%. The sample comes from a study of Graves' ophthalmopathy and Graves' hyperthyroidism. Study results and limitations: Using a 13-signature model, the authors split ophthalmopathy from stable hyperthyroidism, with 87.88% sensitivity and approximately 80% specificity.

The CDR3 covers 15 residues. Trimming cost V 7 bases and J 2 bases; bases outside gene matches: 9. Germline V gene lookup returns CDR1 MDHEN and CDR2 SYDVKM. Pregnancy or lactation, uncontrolled infections and other autoimmune diseases were grounds for excluding patients. Material: peripheral blood. This sequence was found in an adult woman with stable Graves' hyperthyroidism. V usage is TRBV28 and J usage is TRBJ2-7, with 9 bases that match TRBD2. CDR3 bases: TGTGCCAGCATGGGTAGCGGGAGCCCTCCCTACGAGCAGTACTTC. It translates to CASMGSGSPPYEQYF. Full variable domain (rest looked up from reference TRBV28 and TRBJ2-7): DVKVTQSSRYLVKRTGEKVFLECVQDMDHENMFWYRQDPGLGLRLIYFSYDVKMKEKGDIPEGYSVSREKKERFSLILESASTNQTSMYLCASMGSGSPPYEQYFGPGTRLTVT.